These 26 T cell receptor beta chains originate from one sample sequenced in a study of shared clonotypes between healthy human individuals. The repertoire was sequenced with immunoSEQ multiplex PCR; TCRdb's copy has only in-frame clones and lacks some. The data show about 690,000 clones, 90% seen once. What was sequenced was memory CD8+ T cells from PBMCs. This sample's subset: CD45RO+ cells pooled with CCR7-negative TemRA cells. The receptor source for this set is a young man in good health. Some clones in this sample may be carry-over from other donors' samples.

With regard to this clone: It differs at one base from a far larger clone, so likely a read error. This chain uses TRBV7-9 with TRBJ2-7; D is possibly TRBD2 (5 bases). Germline loops: CDR1 SEHNR, CDR2 FQNEAQ (reference sequence). Trimming pared 2 bases from V and 2 bases from J, leaving 13 bases between. This CDR3 has 15 residues. The CDR3 is CASSLPAEKPYEQYF. In nucleotides, the CDR3 is TGTGCCAGCAGCTTACCAGCGGAAAAACCCTACGAGCAGTACTTC.

The chain employs TRBV5-8 and TRBJ2-7, with 7 positions matching TRBD1. This CDR3 is 17 amino acids long. The V gene end was trimmed by 6 bases and the J gene end by 2 bases; junction bases not matched to a gene: 17. In germline, CDR1 is SGHTS, CDR2 YDEGEE. DNA for the CDR3: TGTGCCAGCAACAACGAGGTGACAGGGTTCCCTCCCTACGAGCAGTACTTC. Translating it yields CASNNEVTGFPPYEQYF.

The CDR3 is CASRGDRTPSYEQYF. The CDR3, as DNA: TGTGCCAGCAGGGGTGACAGGACACCCTCCTACGAGCAGTACTTC. The chain is built from TRBV6-1 and TRBJ2-7; tentative D call: TRBD1 (6 bases). The CDR3 covers 15 residues. The germline CDR1 and CDR2 sequences are MNHNS and SASEGT. The ends were cut back, 6 bases at V and 0 bases at J, with 15 bases in the middle.

V and J are TRBV27 and TRBJ2-1; the match to TRBD2 covers 13 bases. V lost 3 bases, J lost 5 bases, and 4 bases stayed unmatched. The germline gives CDR1 MNHEY, CDR2 SMNVEV (reference sequence). The CDR3 runs 16 residues. CDR3 in amino acids: CASSFPGLAGDNEQFF. The CDR3 region has the DNA TGTGCCAGCAGTTTCCCTGGACTAGCGGGGGACAATGAGCAGTTCTTC.

The chain is built from TRBV15 and TRBJ2-7; D unresolved. V lost 3 bases, J lost 6 bases, and 18 bases lay in between. The CDR3 contains 15 residues. Germline V gene sequence: CDR1 LNHNV, CDR2 YYDKDF (reference sequence). As DNA, the CDR3 is TGTGCCACCAGCAGTCCGTCTAGTGGTCCCATCGAGCAGTACTTC. Translating gives CATSSPSSGPIEQYF. The full variable domain, completed using reference TRBV15 and TRBJ2-7, is DAMVIQNPRYQVTQFGKPVTLSCSQTLNHNVMYWYQQKSSQAPKLLFHYYDKDFNNEADTPDNFQSRRPNTSFCFLDIRSPGLGDTAMYLCATSSPSSGPIEQYFGPGTRLTVT.

This chain connects TRBV29-1 to TRBJ2-3; no firm D call. Trimming removed 1 base from V and 4 bases from J, with 9 bases in between. The CDR3 extends over 13 amino acids. In germline, CDR1 is SQVTM, CDR2 ANQGSEA. The CDR3 region is CSVEVGFSDTQYF. DNA of the CDR3: TGCAGCGTTGAAGTCGGGTTTTCAGATACGCAGTATTTT.

The V gene is TRBV19, the J gene TRBJ2-1, with D possibly being TRBD2 (6 bases). The CDR3 is 12 amino acids. V gave up 6 bases and J gave up 8 bases, with 11 bases separating them. Germline CDR1 LNHDA, CDR2 SQIVND (reference sequence). The CDR3 nucleotides read TGTGCCAGTAGCTGGGAGGCCGATGAGCAGTTCTTC. Translating it yields CASSWEADEQFF.

This clone was recorded many times. The chain has TRBV9 and TRBJ2-1; TRBD2 matches at 7 bases. The CDR3 covers 14 residues. Germline V gives CDR1 SGDLS, CDR2 YYNGEE. Trimming took 6 bases from V and 8 from J; bases not matched to a gene: 11. CDR3 DNA: TGTGCCAGCAATAGGGCGGGAGTGGGAGATGAGCAGTTCTTC. It codes for CASNRAGVGDEQFF.

The chain recombines TRBV7-2 with TRBJ2-7, with TRBD2 matching over 8 bases. From germline, CDR1 is SGHTA and CDR2 FQGNSA. After removal of 3 bases from V and 0 bases from J, the junction contained 4 bases not matched to a gene. CDR3 length: 15 amino acids. CDR3 amino acids: CASSFWREASYEQYF. The CDR3 coding sequence is TGTGCCAGCAGCTTCTGGCGGGAGGCCTCCTACGAGCAGTACTTC.

The rearrangement joins TRBV9 to TRBJ1-1, with D maybe TRBD1 (5 bases). V was clipped by 2 bases and J by 4 bases, with 12 bases between them. Per germline, CDR1 SGDLS and CDR2 YYNGEE. This CDR3 has 14 residues. The CDR3: CASSVFQGGTEAFF. CDR3 nucleotide sequence: TGTGCCAGCAGCGTGTTCCAGGGAGGCACTGAAGCTTTCTTT.

On this clone itself: Within the sample, other DNA sequences also encode this same CDR3. The chain recombines TRBV10-3 with TRBJ1-2; a weak D match, TRBD1 (5 bases). The CDR3 loop spans 15 amino acids. Germline CDR1 ENHRY, CDR2 SYGVKD. Trimming stripped 0 bases from V and 5 bases from J, with 13 bases between. DNA of the CDR3: TGTGCCATCAGTGAGTCGACTGGTGGGGGGTATGGCTACACCTTC. It encodes CAISESTGGGYGYTF.

The chain carries TRBV9 and TRBJ2-1, with 7 bases that match TRBD2. Germline V lookup: CDR1 SGDLS, CDR2 YYNGEE. Trimming removed 3 bases from V and 13 bases from J; junction bases left unmatched: 10. There are 13 residues in the CDR3. The CDR3, as DNA: TGTGCCAGCAGCGAAACCACTAGCGTGGCCCAGTTCTTC. As protein: CASSETTSVAQFF.

V is TRBV9 and J is TRBJ1-1; the match to TRBD1 covers 9 bases. Germline loops: CDR1 SGDLS, CDR2 YYNGEE. V was clipped by 3 bases and J by 4 bases; unmatched bases: 10. The length of the CDR3 is 16 residues. The CDR3 protein is CASSESGTGLATEAFF. The CDR3 nucleotides are TGTGCCAGCAGCGAGAGCGGGACAGGGTTGGCCACTGAAGCTTTCTTT. Based on the CDR3 plus reference TRBV9 and TRBJ1-1, the full variable domain is DSGVTQTPKHLITATGQRVTLRCSPRSGDLSVYWYQQSLDQGLQFLIQYYNGEERAKGNILERFSAQQFPDLHSELNLSSLELGDSALYFCASSESGTGLATEAFFGQGTRLTVV.

The chain recombines TRBV19 with TRBJ2-1; 12 bases align to TRBD1. CDR3 length: 22 amino acids. The V and J ends lost 5 bases and 4 bases, in that order; junction bases with no gene match: 24. CDR1 and CDR2 (germline): LNHDA, SQIVND (reference sequence). The CDR3 here is CASSPTSPGTGGWDNLYNEQFF. In nucleotides, the CDR3 is TGTGCCAGTAGTCCCACCAGCCCCGGGACAGGGGGCTGGGATAACCTATACAATGAGCAGTTCTTC. Drawing the rest from reference TRBV19 and TRBJ2-1, the complete variable domain is DGGITQSPKYLFRKEGQNVTLSCEQNLNHDAMYWYRQDPGQGLRLIYYSQIVNDFQKGDIAEGYSVSREKKESFPLTVTSAQKNPTAFYLCASSPTSPGTGGWDNLYNEQFFGPGTRLTVL.

CDR3 nucleotide sequence: TGTGCTAGTGGTTTGTCGAGACTAGCGGGAGGAACCTACGAGCAGTACTTC. Translated: CASGLSRLAGGTYEQYF. The chain is built from TRBV12-5 and TRBJ2-7; 13 bases align to TRBD2. Germline trimming cut 2 bases from V and 2 bases from J; bases unmatched to any gene: 6. The CDR3 sequence is 17 residues long. The germline V gene has CDR1 LGHNT and CDR2 FRNRAP.

This chain joins TRBV7-8 and TRBJ1-3; TRBD1 might be the D (5 bases). This CDR3 region has 16 residues. CDR1 and CDR2 from the germline V gene are SGHVS and FQNEAQ. V was shortened by 0 bases and J by 0 bases, with 9 bases between the two germline ends. CDR3: CASSLAGADSGNTIYF. The CDR3 coding sequence is TGTGCCAGCAGCTTAGCAGGGGCTGACTCTGGAAACACCATATATTTT.

A note on this clone: This sample also contains other DNA sequences that code for the same CDR3. The gene calls are TRBV5-1 and TRBJ1-2; D gene uncertain. Germline V CDR1 and CDR2: SGHRS, YFSETQ. V lost 0 bases to trimming and J lost 6 bases, with 6 bases between them. The CDR3 consists of 12 residues. The CDR3 loop is CASSLGGDGYTF. CDR3 nucleotides: TGCGCCAGCAGCTTGGGAGGAGATGGCTACACCTTC.

This clone was recorded only once. The chain is built from TRBV27 and TRBJ2-7; tentatively, D is TRBD1 (6 bases). The CDR3 totals 13 residues. V was shortened by 2 bases and J by 5 bases, with 10 bases between the two germline ends. Germline V gene data show CDR1 as MNHEY and CDR2 as SMNVEV (reference sequence). Here the CDR3 reads CASSLAGVDEQYF. The CDR3 DNA sequence: TGTGCCAGCAGTTTAGCAGGGGTGGACGAGCAGTACTTC.

This chain uses TRBV9 with TRBJ1-2; 7 bases match TRBD1. This CDR3 contains 15 residues. Germline V gene data show CDR1 as SGDLS and CDR2 as YYNGEE. V shed 4 bases, J shed 7 bases, and the junction held 13 bases outside the gene matches. The CDR3 bases are TGTGCCAGCAGCCCCCTGGGAAGGGGGCTCAGTGGCTACACCTTC. Translated: CASSPLGRGLSGYTF.

About this clone itself: Other DNA sequences within the sample encode an identical CDR3. This rearrangement joins TRBV11-2 to TRBJ2-1; TRBD2 aligns across 7 bases. The CDR3 is 15 residues long. The V segment lost 1 base and the J segment 0 bases; nucleotides outside the gene matches: 0. From germline, CDR1 is SGHAT and CDR2 FQNNGV. DNA for the CDR3: TGTGCCAGCAGCTTAGGCGGGAGCTCCTACAATGAGCAGTTCTTC. Its protein product is CASSLGGSSYNEQFF.

The genes are TRBV9 and TRBJ2-3; D gene ambiguous. The CDR3 has 14 amino acids. The V end was cut by 2 bases, the J end by 3 bases, with 10 bases between. Looked up from germline, CDR1 is SGDLS and CDR2 is YYNGEE. CDR3 nucleotides: TGTGCCAGCAGCGTGCTAGTCTCGACAGATACGCAGTATTTT. Its protein product is CASSVLVSTDTQYF.

The chain employs TRBV27 and TRBJ1-1; TRBD1 is a possible D gene (5 bases). This CDR3 has 14 residues. Between the trimmed V and J ends, which lost 8 bases and 0 bases, there was a span of 13 bases. The germline CDR1 and CDR2 sequences are MNHEY and SMNVEV (reference sequence). CDR3 sequence reads: CASGFRALNTEAFF. In DNA form, the CDR3 reads TGTGCCAGCGGGTTCAGGGCCTTGAACACTGAAGCTTTCTTT.

The chain joins TRBV7-2 to TRBJ1-1; no clear D gene. The CDR3 is 14 amino acids. The V end was cut by 3 bases, the J end by 1 base, with 9 bases between. Looked up from germline, CDR1 is SGHTA and CDR2 is FQGNSA. The CDR3, as DNA: TGTGCCAGCAGCTTTAGAGGACCGAACACTGAAGCTTTCTTT. Its protein is CASSFRGPNTEAFF.

This clone was detected a few times. The V gene is TRBV2, the J gene TRBJ2-7, with D possibly TRBD1 on 6 matching bases. This CDR3 is 11 amino acids long. The germline V gene encodes CDR1 SNHLY and CDR2 FYNNEI. CDR3 in amino acids: CVAGDPYEQYF. DNA for the CDR3: TGTGTGGCAGGGGACCCCTACGAGCAGTACTTC.

On this clone itself: This sample includes further DNA sequences coding for the same CDR3. The chain has TRBV5-1 and TRBJ2-7, with a tentative D call TRBD2 (5 bases). Germline CDR1 and CDR2: SGHRS and YFSETQ. Trimming left V 1 base short and J 2 bases short, with 7 bases between. This CDR3 has 13 residues. The CDR3 DNA is TGCGCCAGCAGCTTGTGGGGAGCCTACGAGCAGTACTTC. It yields the protein CASSLWGAYEQYF.

V is TRBV2 and J is TRBJ2-7; D is possibly TRBD1 (6 bases). CDR1 and CDR2 from the germline V gene are SNHLY and FYNNEI. Trimming stripped 6 bases from V and 3 bases from J, with 33 bases between. There are 20 residues in the CDR3. The CDR3 coding sequence is TGTGCCAGCAGCGGACGGAACGGGACACCCCTTATGGGGCACTACTACGAGCAGTACTTC. This sequence encodes CASSGRNGTPLMGHYYEQYF. Full variable domain (missing parts from reference TRBV2 and TRBJ2-7): EPEVTQTPSHQVTQMGQEVILRCVPISNHLYFYWYRQILGQKVEFLVSFYNNEISEKSEIFDDQFSVERPDGSNFTLKIRSTKLEDSAMYFCASSGRNGTPLMGHYYEQYFGPGTRLTVT.